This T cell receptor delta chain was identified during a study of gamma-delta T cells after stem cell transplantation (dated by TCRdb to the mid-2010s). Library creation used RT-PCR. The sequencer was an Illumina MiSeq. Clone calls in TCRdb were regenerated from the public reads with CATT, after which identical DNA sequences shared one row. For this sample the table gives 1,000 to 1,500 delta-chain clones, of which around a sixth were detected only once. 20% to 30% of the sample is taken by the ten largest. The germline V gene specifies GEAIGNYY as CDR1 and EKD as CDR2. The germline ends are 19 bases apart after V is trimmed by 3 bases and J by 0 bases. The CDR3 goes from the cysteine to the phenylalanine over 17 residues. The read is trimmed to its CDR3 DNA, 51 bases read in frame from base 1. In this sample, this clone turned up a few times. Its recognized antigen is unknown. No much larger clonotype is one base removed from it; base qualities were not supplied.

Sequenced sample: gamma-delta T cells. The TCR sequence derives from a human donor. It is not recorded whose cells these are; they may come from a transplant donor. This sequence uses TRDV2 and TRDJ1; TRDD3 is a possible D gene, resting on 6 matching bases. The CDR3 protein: CACDPWGSPLHTDKLIF. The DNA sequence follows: TGTGCCTGTGACCCTTGGGGATCTCCACTGCACACCGATAAACTCATCTTT.